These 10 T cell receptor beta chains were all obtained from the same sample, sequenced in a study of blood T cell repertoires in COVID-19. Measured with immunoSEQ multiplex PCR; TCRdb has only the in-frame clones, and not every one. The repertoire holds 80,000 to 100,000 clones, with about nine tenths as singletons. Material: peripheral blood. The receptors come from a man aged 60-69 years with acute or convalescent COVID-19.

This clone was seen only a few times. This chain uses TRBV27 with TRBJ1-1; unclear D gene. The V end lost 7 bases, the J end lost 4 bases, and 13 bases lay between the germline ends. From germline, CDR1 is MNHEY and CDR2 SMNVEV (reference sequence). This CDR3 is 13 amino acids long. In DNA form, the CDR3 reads TGTGCCAGCATGGCTGAACGGGGCACTGAAGCTTTCTTT. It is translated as CASMAERGTEAFF.

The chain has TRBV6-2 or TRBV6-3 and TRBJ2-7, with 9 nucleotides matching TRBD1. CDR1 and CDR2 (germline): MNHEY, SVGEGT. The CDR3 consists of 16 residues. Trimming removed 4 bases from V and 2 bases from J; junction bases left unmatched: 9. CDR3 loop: CASSLRDRETPYEQYF. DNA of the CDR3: TGTGCCAGCAGTTTGAGGGACAGGGAAACCCCCTACGAGCAGTACTTC.

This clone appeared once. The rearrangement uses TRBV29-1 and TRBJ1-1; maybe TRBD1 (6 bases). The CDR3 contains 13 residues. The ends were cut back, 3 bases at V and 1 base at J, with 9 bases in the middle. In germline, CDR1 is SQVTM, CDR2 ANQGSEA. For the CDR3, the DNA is TGCAGCGTTGACAGGGGCGCGAACACTGAAGCTTTCTTT. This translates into CSVDRGANTEAFF.

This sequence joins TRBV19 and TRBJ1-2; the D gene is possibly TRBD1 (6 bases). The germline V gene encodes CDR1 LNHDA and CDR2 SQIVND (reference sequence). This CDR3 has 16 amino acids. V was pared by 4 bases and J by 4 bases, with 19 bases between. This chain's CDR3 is CASSSLQGTTRYGYTF. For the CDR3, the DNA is TGTGCCAGTAGTAGTCTGCAGGGGACCACCCGCTATGGCTACACCTTC. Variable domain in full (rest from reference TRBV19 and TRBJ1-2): DGGITQSPKYLFRKEGQNVTLSCEQNLNHDAMYWYRQDPGQGLRLIYYSQIVNDFQKGDIAEGYSVSREKKESFPLTVTSAQKNPTAFYLCASSSLQGTTRYGYTFGSGTRLTVV.

In DNA form, the CDR3 reads TGTGCCAGCTCACCCCTAGGACAGGGCGGTGGCTACACCTTC. Translation: CASSPLGQGGGYTF. The rearrangement joins TRBV18 to TRBJ1-2; 8 nucleotides match TRBD1. The CDR3 sequence is 14 residues long. Germline CDR1 and CDR2: KGHSH and LQKENI. With 3 bases clipped from V and 7 bases from J, the junction kept 7 bases outside the gene matches.

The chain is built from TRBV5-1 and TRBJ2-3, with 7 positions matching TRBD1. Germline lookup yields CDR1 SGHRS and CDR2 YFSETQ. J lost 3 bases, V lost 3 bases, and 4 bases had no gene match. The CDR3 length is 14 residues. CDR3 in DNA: TGCGCCAGCAGCTCACAGGGGATAACAGATACGCAGTATTTT. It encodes CASSSQGITDTQYF.

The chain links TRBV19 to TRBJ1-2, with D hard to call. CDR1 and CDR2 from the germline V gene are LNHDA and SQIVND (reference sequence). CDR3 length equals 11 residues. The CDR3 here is CASGANYGYTF. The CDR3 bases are TGTGCTAGCGGAGCTAACTATGGCTACACCTTC.

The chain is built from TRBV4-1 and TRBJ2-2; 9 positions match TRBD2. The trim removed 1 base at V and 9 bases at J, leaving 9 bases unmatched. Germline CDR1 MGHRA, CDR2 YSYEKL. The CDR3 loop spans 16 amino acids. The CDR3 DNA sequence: TGCGCCAGCAGCCAAGCATCGCGGGGGGGCCCTAGGGAGCTGTTTTTT. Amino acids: CASSQASRGGPRELFF.

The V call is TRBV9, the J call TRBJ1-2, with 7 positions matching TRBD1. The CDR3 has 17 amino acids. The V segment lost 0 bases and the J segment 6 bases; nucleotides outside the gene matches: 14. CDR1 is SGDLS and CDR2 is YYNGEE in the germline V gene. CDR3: CASSVDLDRANSNGYTF. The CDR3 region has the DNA TGTGCCAGCAGCGTAGATCTAGACAGGGCTAATAGTAATGGCTACACCTTC. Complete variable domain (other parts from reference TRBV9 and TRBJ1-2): DSGVTQTPKHLITATGQRVTLRCSPRSGDLSVYWYQQSLDQGLQFLIQYYNGEERAKGNILERFSAQQFPDLHSELNLSSLELGDSALYFCASSVDLDRANSNGYTFGSGTRLTVV.

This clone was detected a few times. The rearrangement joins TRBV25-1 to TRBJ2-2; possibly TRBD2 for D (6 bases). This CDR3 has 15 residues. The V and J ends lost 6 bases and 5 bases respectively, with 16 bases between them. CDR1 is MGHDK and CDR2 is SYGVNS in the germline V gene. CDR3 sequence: CASSPIKSGTGELFF. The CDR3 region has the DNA TGTGCCAGCAGCCCAATCAAAAGCGGGACCGGGGAGCTGTTTTTT.